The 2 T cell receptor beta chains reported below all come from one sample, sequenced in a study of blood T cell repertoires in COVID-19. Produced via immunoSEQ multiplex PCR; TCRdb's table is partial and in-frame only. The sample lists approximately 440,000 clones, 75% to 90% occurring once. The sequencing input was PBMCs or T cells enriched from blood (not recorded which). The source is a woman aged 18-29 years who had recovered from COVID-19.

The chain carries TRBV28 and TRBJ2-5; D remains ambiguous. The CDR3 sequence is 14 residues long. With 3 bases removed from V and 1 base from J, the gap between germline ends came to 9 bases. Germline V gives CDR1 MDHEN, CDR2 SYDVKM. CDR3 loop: CASSFGQPQETQYF. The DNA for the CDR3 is TGTGCCAGCAGTTTTGGGCAGCCCCAAGAGACCCAGTACTTC.

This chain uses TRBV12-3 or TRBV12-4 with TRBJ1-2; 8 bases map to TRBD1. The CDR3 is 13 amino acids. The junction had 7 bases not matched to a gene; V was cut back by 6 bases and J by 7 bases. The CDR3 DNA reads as TGTGCCAGCAGCGCTGGACAGGGCCGTGGCTACACCTTC. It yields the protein CASSAGQGRGYTF.